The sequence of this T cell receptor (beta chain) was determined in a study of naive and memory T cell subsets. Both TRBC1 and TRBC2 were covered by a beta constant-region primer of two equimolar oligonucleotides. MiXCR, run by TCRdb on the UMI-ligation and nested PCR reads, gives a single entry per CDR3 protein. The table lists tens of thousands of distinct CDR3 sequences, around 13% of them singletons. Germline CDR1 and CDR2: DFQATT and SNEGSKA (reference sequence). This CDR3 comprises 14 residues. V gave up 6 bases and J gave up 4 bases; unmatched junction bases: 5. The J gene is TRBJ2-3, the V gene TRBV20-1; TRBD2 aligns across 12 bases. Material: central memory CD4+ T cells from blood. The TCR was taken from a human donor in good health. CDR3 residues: CSAPTSGSPDTQYF. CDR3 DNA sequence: TGCAGTGCGCCGACTAGCGGGAGCCCAGATACGCAGTATTTT.